What follows are 30 T cell receptor beta chains derived from one specimen sequenced in a study of beta chain features in type 1 diabetes. Investigators reverse transcribed all isolated RNA, so they sequenced expressed TCRB transcripts. This table comes from immunoSEQ multiplex PCR, and its TCRdb copy is limited to in-frame clones, with some not included. The table records 810,000 or so clones, 15% to 20% of them present only once. The specimen was naive CD4+ T cells from blood. The receptors stem from a woman aged 18-30 years in good health.

There are a few counts of this clone. V gene TRBV25-1 combines with J gene TRBJ2-1, with a possible D match to TRBD2 (6 bases). Germline CDR1 reads MGHDK; CDR2 reads SYGVNS. The CDR3 length is 16 residues. With 2 bases removed from V and 0 bases from J, the gap between germline ends came to 11 bases. The CDR3 DNA reads TGTGCCAGCAGTGAAATAGCGGCCCCCTCCTACAATGAGCAGTTCTTC. It encodes CASSEIAAPSYNEQFF. The full variable domain, its missing parts supplied by reference TRBV25-1 and TRBJ2-1, is EADIYQTPRYLVIGTGKKITLECSQTMGHDKMYWYQQDPGMELHLIHYSYGVNSTEKGDLSSESTVSRIRTEHFPLTLESARPSHTSQYLCASSEIAAPSYNEQFFGPGTRLTVL.

This clone turned up a few times. The chain uses TRBV29-1 and TRBJ2-2; D unclear. Per the germline V gene, CDR1 is SQVTM and CDR2 is ANQGSEA. Between the trimmed V and J ends, which lost 4 bases and 3 bases, there was a span of 12 bases. The CDR3 is made up of 14 amino acids. CDR3 residues: CSVGSDWDTGELFF. The CDR3 DNA follows: TGCAGCGTTGGAAGCGATTGGGACACCGGGGAGCTGTTTTTT.

This clone was counted between two and nine times. The rearrangement links TRBV10-3 to TRBJ2-1; D is unresolved. Germline V gene sequence: CDR1 ENHRY, CDR2 SYGVKD. The CDR3 covers 13 residues. Trimming took off 10 bases at V and 3 bases at J, with 13 bases between the two ends. The CDR3 loop reads CASGLRLYNEQFF. For the CDR3, the DNA is TGTGCCAGCGGCTTGCGACTCTACAATGAGCAGTTCTTC.

This clone was picked up a small number of times. J is TRBJ1-2 and V is TRBV10-3, with TRBD1 identical over 8 bases. The CDR3 has 15 residues. CDR1 and CDR2 (germline): ENHRY, SYGVKD. V lost 6 bases, J lost 0 bases, and 6 bases stayed unmatched. Here the CDR3 DNA reads TGTGCCATCAGCAGGACAGGGTCGGCTAACTATGGCTACACCTTC. As protein: CAISRTGSANYGYTF.

The table lists this clone with a few counts. V usage is TRBV7-3 and J usage is TRBJ1-1; 8 positions agree with TRBD1. Germline trimming cut 5 bases from V and 5 bases from J; bases unmatched to any gene: 7. Germline V gives CDR1 SGHTA, CDR2 FQGTGA. The CDR3 runs 14 residues. CDR3 in DNA: TGTGCCAGCAGCAGAACAGGGGGAGTGACTGAAGCTTTCTTT. It is translated as CASSRTGGVTEAFF.

The sample holds a few counts of this clone. The rearrangement links TRBV5-1 to TRBJ1-2; D gene ambiguous. Per the germline V gene, CDR1 is SGHRS and CDR2 is YFSETQ. CDR3 length: 13 amino acids. Trimming took off 6 bases at V and 2 bases at J, with 11 bases between the two ends. As DNA, the CDR3 is TGCGCCAGCAAGACACCGGAGAACTATGGCTACACCTTC. Translated, it gives CASKTPENYGYTF.

The rearrangement joins TRBV7-2 to TRBJ2-3, with 11 nucleotides matching TRBD2. Germline values: CDR1 SGHTA, CDR2 FQGNSA. The V gene end was trimmed by 3 bases and the J gene end by 2 bases; junction bases not matched to a gene: 4. The CDR3 consists of 16 residues. The CDR3, as DNA: TGTGCCAGCAGCTTTACTAGCGGGAGACCCACAGATACGCAGTATTTT. Its translation is CASSFTSGRPTDTQYF. The full variable domain, with the rest looked up from reference TRBV7-2 and TRBJ2-3, is GAGVSQSPSNKVTEKGKDVELRCDPISGHTALYWYRQSLGQGLEFLIYFQGNSAPDKSGLPSDRFSAERTGGSVSTLTIQRTQQEDSAVYLCASSFTSGRPTDTQYFGPGTRLTVL.

J is TRBJ2-1 and V is TRBV9, with TRBD2 matching over 10 bases. CDR1 is SGDLS and CDR2 is YYNGEE in the germline V gene. V lost 5 bases, J lost 9 bases, and 5 bases stayed unmatched. The CDR3 has 13 residues. CDR3 nucleotide sequence: TGTGCCAGCAGGGCTAGCGGGAGCAGTGAGCAGTTCTTC. Translation: CASRASGSSEQFF.

This chain joins TRBV15 and TRBJ2-3; D not resolved. Trimming shortened V by 1 base and J by 0 bases, and 5 bases separated the two germline ends. This CDR3 has 14 amino acids. CDR1 and CDR2 (germline): LNHNV, YYDKDF (reference sequence). CDR3 amino acids: CATSRVHSTDTQYF. DNA of the CDR3: TGTGCCACCAGCAGAGTTCACAGCACAGATACGCAGTATTTT.

V gene TRBV6-5 combines with J gene TRBJ2-3; D is undetermined. Germline CDR1 and CDR2: MNHEY and SVGAGI. CDR3 length: 16 amino acids. The V end was cut by 0 bases, the J end by 8 bases, with 18 bases between. The CDR3 loop reads CASSYSIGGAIGTQYF. CDR3 bases: TGTGCCAGCAGTTACTCGATCGGCGGAGCTATTGGTACGCAGTATTTT.

This clone was counted a few times. The chain employs TRBV7-6 and TRBJ2-7; D ambiguous. Germline V gene sequence: CDR1 SGHVS, CDR2 FNYEAQ. The CDR3 runs to 13 residues. V was trimmed by 5 bases and J by 3 bases, leaving 11 bases between them. DNA of the CDR3: TGTGCCAGCAGCCCGTCCGATAGCTACGAGCAGTACTTC. Translation: CASSPSDSYEQYF.

In this sample, this clone turned up a few times. The rearrangement links TRBV25-1 to TRBJ2-1, with D hard to call. The germline CDR1 and CDR2 sequences are MGHDK and SYGVNS. V lost 6 bases and J lost 3, with 3 bases in between. The CDR3 is 11 residues long. In DNA form, the CDR3 reads TGTGCCAGCAGGGACTACAATGAGCAGTTCTTC. Protein: CASRDYNEQFF.

This clone came up a few times. V is TRBV6-5 and J is TRBJ2-3; a weak D match, TRBD1 (6 bases). From germline, CDR1 is MNHEY and CDR2 SVGAGI. Trimming cost V 5 bases and J 4 bases, with 13 bases left between them. The CDR3 extends over 14 amino acids. CDR3 residues: CASSAGVGADTQYF. The CDR3 DNA reads TGTGCCAGCAGTGCAGGGGTGGGGGCAGATACGCAGTATTTT.

A few counts support this clone. The chain carries TRBV5-4 and TRBJ2-1; D is perhaps TRBD2 (6 bases). Trimming pared 7 bases from V and 2 bases from J, leaving 16 bases between. Germline-derived CDR1 and CDR2 are SGHNT and YYREEE (reference sequence). The CDR3 has 15 residues. This CDR3 is CASRDSRTAYNEQFF. Written as DNA, the CDR3 is TGTGCCAGCCGGGACTCTAGAACCGCCTACAATGAGCAGTTCTTC. The entire variable domain, with the rest obtained from reference TRBV5-4 and TRBJ2-1, is as follows: ETGVTQSPTHLIKTRGQQVTLRCSSQSGHNTVSWYQQALGQGPQFIFQYYREEENGRGNFPPRFSGLQFPNYSSELNVNALELDDSALYLCASRDSRTAYNEQFFGPGTRLTVL.

The chain links TRBV5-1 to TRBJ2-2; 7 bases match TRBD2. Germline CDR1 SGHRS, CDR2 YFSETQ. The CDR3 has 15 residues. V dropped 0 bases and J dropped 7; count of bases not matched to a gene: 6. The CDR3 nucleotides read TGCGCCAGCAGCTTGGGACTAGCTTCCGGCGGGGAGCTGTTTTTT. It is translated as CASSLGLASGGELFF.

The chain combines TRBV10-3 with TRBJ1-1; D call uncertain. CDR3 length equals 15 residues. V lost 6 bases and J lost 1, with 15 bases in between. The V gene's germline CDR1 is ENHRY and CDR2 SYGVKD. As DNA, the CDR3 is TGTGCCATCAGCAAGATACTCTCGGGGAACACTGAAGCTTTCTTT. Translating gives CAISKILSGNTEAFF.

Comments on this clone: This could be a read error, since a much larger clone is one nucleotide away. This CDR3 is also generated by other DNA sequences in the sample. CDR3 sequence: CASSLGTDTQYF. The CDR3 DNA is TGTGCCAGCAGCTTAGGGACAGATACGCAGTATTTT. The rearrangement joins TRBV7-8 to TRBJ2-3; D is ambiguous. CDR3 length: 12 residues. Germline V gene data show CDR1 as SGHVS and CDR2 as FQNEAQ. Trimming pared 1 base from V and 3 bases from J, leaving 2 bases between.

This sequence joins TRBV5-6 and TRBJ2-2; 14 bases match TRBD2. With V trimmed by 4 bases and J by 5 bases, 4 bases remained unmatched. Germline loops: CDR1 SGHDT, CDR2 YYEEEE. The CDR3 contains 16 residues. In DNA form, the CDR3 reads TGTGCCAGCAGCACCGGACTAGCGGGAGGAACCGGGGAGCTGTTTTTT. This gives the protein CASSTGLAGGTGELFF.

The genes are TRBV5-4 and TRBJ2-2, with 8 positions matching TRBD2. Germline V gene lookup returns CDR1 SGHNT and CDR2 YYREEE (reference sequence). Trimming at V came to 5 bases and at J to 4 bases, leaving 7 bases not matched to a gene. This CDR3 comprises 15 residues. CDR3: CASRAGAAGTGELFF. Here the CDR3 DNA reads TGTGCCAGCAGAGCGGGAGCGGCGGGCACCGGGGAGCTGTTTTTT.

V is TRBV6-6 and J is TRBJ2-7; D perhaps matches TRBD1 (6 bases). The CDR3 extends over 14 amino acids. Germline V gene sequence: CDR1 MNHNY, CDR2 SVGAGI (reference sequence). The germline V and J ends were trimmed by 1 base and 1 base, with 8 bases remaining between them. The CDR3 reads CASSYYGQSYEQYF. CDR3 DNA sequence: TGTGCCAGCAGTTACTATGGACAGTCCTACGAGCAGTACTTC.

A single count supports this clone. The chain combines TRBV5-1 with TRBJ2-1, with D tentatively TRBD2 (7 bases). In germline, CDR1 is SGHRS, CDR2 YFSETQ. Trimming pared 4 bases from V and 3 bases from J, leaving 17 bases between. The CDR3 totals 16 residues. As DNA, the CDR3 is TGCGCCAGCAGCCTGGTTGGGGGGGCCAACTACAATGAGCAGTTCTTC. It encodes CASSLVGGANYNEQFF.

This clone has just a few counts. CDR3 sequence (DNA): TGTGCCAGCAGCTTAGTCGGCGGGAGTGAGATCGGGGAGCTGTTTTTT. This gives the protein CASSLVGGSEIGELFF. The rearrangement links TRBV7-8 to TRBJ2-2, with 7 bases matching TRBD2. Germline V gene sequence: CDR1 SGHVS, CDR2 FQNEAQ. CDR3 length: 16 amino acids. J gave up 7 bases and V 1 base, and 9 bases lay outside the gene matches.

CDR3 nucleotide sequence: TGCGCCAGCAGCCAAGTTATTGGCGGCGGAGCCTACGAGCAGTACTTC. Translating it yields CASSQVIGGGAYEQYF. V and J are TRBV4-3 and TRBJ2-7; D call uncertain. The CDR3 length is 16 residues. Germline-derived CDR1 and CDR2 are LGHNA and YSLEER. Trimming shortened V by 1 base and J by 2 bases, and 15 bases separated the two germline ends.

As for this clone: The same CDR3 arises from other DNA sequences in this sample as well. The CDR3 nucleotides read TGTGCCAGCTCCCCCGGGCAGCACTCCTACGAGCAGTACTTC. Protein sequence: CASSPGQHSYEQYF. This sequence joins TRBV18 and TRBJ2-7; D unclear. Germline V gives CDR1 KGHSH, CDR2 LQKENI. The ends were cut back, 6 bases at V and 0 bases at J, with 12 bases in the middle. The length of the CDR3 is 14 residues.

The J gene is TRBJ2-2, the V gene TRBV19, with D unresolved. V was shortened by 3 bases and J by 8 bases, with 16 bases between the two germline ends. The CDR3 sequence is 15 residues long. Germline CDR1 LNHDA, CDR2 SQIVND (reference sequence). CDR3 in amino acids: CASSIGQAPRGELFF. The CDR3 coding sequence is TGTGCCAGTAGTATTGGCCAGGCCCCAAGGGGGGAGCTGTTTTTT.

This clone was picked up a small number of times. V is TRBV5-4 and J is TRBJ2-7; no clear D. CDR1 is SGHNT and CDR2 is YYREEE in the germline V gene (reference sequence). Trimming pared 0 bases from V and 5 bases from J, leaving 12 bases between. This CDR3 is built from 14 residues. The CDR3 DNA reads TGTGCCAGCAGCTTGGGACCGACTTCCCACGAGCAGTACTTC. It translates to CASSLGPTSHEQYF.

This clone was detected a few times. The V gene is TRBV11-3, the J gene TRBJ2-3; D may correspond to TRBD1 or TRBD2 (5 bases each). This CDR3 is built from 15 residues. V was trimmed by 4 bases and J by 6 bases, leaving 17 bases between them. Germline values: CDR1 SGHNT, CDR2 YENEEA. The CDR3 region has the DNA TGTGCCAGCAGCTCGGGACCGCTTACCGGGGATACGCAGTATTTT. This encodes CASSSGPLTGDTQYF.

For the CDR3, the DNA is TGTGCCACCAATCTCTTTAAGGGGGGCACTGAAGCTTTCTTT. This gives the protein CATNLFKGGTEAFF. V is TRBV11-2 and J is TRBJ1-1, with TRBD1 as a possible D gene (6 bases). The CDR3 is made up of 14 amino acids. CDR1 SGHAT and CDR2 FQNNGV come from the germline V gene. Trimming left V 10 bases short and J 4 bases short, with 19 bases between.

The chain combines TRBV10-1 with TRBJ2-1; D is unresolved. In germline, CDR1 is WNHNN, CDR2 SYGVQD (reference sequence). The V and J ends lost 0 bases and 12 bases respectively, with 12 bases between them. CDR3 size: 13 residues. In nucleotides, the CDR3 is TGCGCCAGCAGTGAGTCAGAGACGAGAGGGCAGTTCTTC. The encoded protein is CASSESETRGQFF.

V and J are TRBV20-1 and TRBJ1-1; D is unresolved. V lost 3 bases and J lost 3, with 5 bases in between. This CDR3 contains 11 residues. Germline V CDR1 and CDR2: DFQATT, SNEGSKA (reference sequence). CDR3 nucleotides: TGCAGTGCTAGTACCGACACTGAAGCTTTCTTT. It translates to CSASTDTEAFF.